Below are 28 T cell receptor beta chains sequenced from a single sample in a study of HIV-infected children after antiretroviral therapy interruption. Treatment defined: PENTA 11 planned treatment interruption arm or continuous ART arm. The TCR library was built from RNA with a 3' RACE protocol and unique molecular identifiers. MiXCR, applied by TCRdb to the 3' RACE reads, yields one record per CDR3 protein. The data contain more than 75,000 distinct CDR3 sequences, around 6.9% of them singletons. The specimen was CD45RA+ CD4+ T cells from PBMCs, pooled from several time points, collected from a donor given antiretroviral therapy, either interrupted or continuous. Subset: naive CD4+ CD45RA+ CD45RO- T cells. These receptor sequences come from a pool of human donors with HIV.

Many counts were recorded for this clonotype. V usage is TRBV19 and J usage is TRBJ2-7; 9 bases match TRBD1. The CDR3 has 17 amino acids. Losses at the gene ends were 4 bases for V and 4 bases for J; bases not matched to a gene: 14. CDR1 LNHDA and CDR2 SQIVND come from the germline V gene (reference sequence). The CDR3: CASSKYASGTGSYEQYF. CDR3 coding DNA: TGTGCCAGTAGTAAGTACGCATCCGGGACAGGGTCGTACGAGCAGTACTTC.

Many counts were recorded for this clonotype. This chain uses TRBV20-1 with TRBJ1-2, with no clear D. Germline V gene lookup returns CDR1 DFQATT and CDR2 SNEGSKA (reference sequence). The CDR3 sequence is 11 residues long. V shed 5 bases and J shed 7 bases, with 11 bases lying between them. The CDR3 reads CSALINGGYTF. DNA of the CDR3: TGCAGTGCTTTAATTAATGGTGGCTACACCTTC.

This clonotype was seen many times. CDR3 DNA: TGTGCCAGCAGTCGCCTGCCTAATAATTCACCCCTCCACTTT. As protein: CASSRLPNNSPLHF. The chain recombines TRBV7-6 with TRBJ1-6; unclear D gene. Germline V gives CDR1 SGHVS, CDR2 FNYEAQ. There are 14 residues in the CDR3. V lost 6 bases to trimming and J lost 5 bases, with 11 bases between them. Based on the CDR3 plus reference TRBV7-6 and TRBJ1-6, the full variable domain is GAGVSQSPRYKVTKRGQDVALRCDPISGHVSLYWYRQALGQGPEFLTYFNYEAQQDKSGLPNDRFSAERPEGSISTLTIQRTEQRDSAMYRCASSRLPNNSPLHFGNGTRLTVT.

This clonotype was seen more than once but under ten times. The genes are TRBV3-1 and TRBJ2-5; unclear D gene. Trimming removed 1 base from V and 5 bases from J, with 2 bases in between. Germline-derived CDR1 and CDR2 are LGHDT and YNNKEL (reference sequence). This CDR3 has 11 residues. CDR3 loop: CASSQAETQYF. CDR3 sequence (DNA): TGTGCCAGCAGCCAAGCTGAGACCCAGTACTTC.

The sample holds many counts of this clonotype. The chain combines TRBV11-2 with TRBJ2-1; 10 nucleotides agree with TRBD1. CDR3 length equals 16 residues. Germline CDR1 and CDR2: SGHAT and FQNNGV. With 1 base clipped from V and 8 bases from J, the junction kept 8 bases outside the gene matches. CDR3 DNA sequence: TGTGCCAGCAGCTTAGTGACAGGGGGCTCTTTGGATGAGCAGTTCTTC. It specifies CASSLVTGGSLDEQFF.

This clonotype is a singleton in its sample. The J gene is TRBJ1-2, the V gene TRBV29-1, with a possible D match to TRBD1 (5 bases). Germline-derived CDR1 and CDR2 are SQVTM and ANQGSEA. This CDR3 spans 13 amino acids. V lost 5 bases to trimming and J lost 0 bases, with 10 bases between them. CDR3 nucleotides: TGCAGCGTTTACGCAGGGACTAACTATGGCTACACCTTC. Protein sequence: CSVYAGTNYGYTF.

The table lists this clonotype with many counts. The CDR3 here is CASSQLGQGAYEQYF. Here the CDR3 DNA reads TGCGCCAGCAGTCAGCTGGGACAGGGGGCGTACGAGCAGTACTTC. V is TRBV23-1 and J is TRBJ2-7; 12 positions agree with TRBD1. TRBV23-1 is an open reading frame, and its role is uncertain. This CDR3 region has 15 residues. With 3 bases clipped from V and 4 bases from J, the junction kept 4 bases outside the gene matches.

The chain recombines TRBV18 with TRBJ1-1, with D perhaps matching TRBD1 (6 bases). The germline V and J ends were trimmed by 1 base and 5 bases, with 11 bases remaining between them. The CDR3 loop spans 14 amino acids. From germline, CDR1 is KGHSH and CDR2 LQKENI. The DNA of the CDR3 is TGTGCCAGCTCACCACTCAACAGGGATACTGAAGCTTTCTTT. It codes for CASSPLNRDTEAFF. The whole variable domain, remainder taken from reference TRBV18 and TRBJ1-1, is NAGVMQNPRHLVRRRGQEARLRCSPMKGHSHVYWYRQLPEEGLKFMVYLQKENIIDESGMPKERFSAEFPKEGPSILRIQQVVRGDSAAYFCASSPLNRDTEAFFGQGTRLTVV.

This clonotype was counted between two and nine times. In DNA form, the CDR3 reads TGTGCCAGCAGCTCAACGGGACATTTGAACACCGGGGAGCTGTTTTTT. Its translation: CASSSTGHLNTGELFF. The chain combines TRBV7-3 with TRBJ2-2, with TRBD1 as a possible D gene (6 bases). This CDR3 has 16 amino acids. Looked up from germline, CDR1 is SGHTA and CDR2 is FQGTGA. Trimming pared 4 bases from V and 1 base from J, leaving 13 bases between.

There are many counts of this clonotype. This chain links TRBV10-3 with TRBJ2-7; 8 bases are shared with TRBD1. V lost 7 bases and J lost 4; bases outside the gene matches: 3. Germline V lookup: CDR1 ENHRY, CDR2 SYGVKD. CDR3 length equals 12 residues. CDR3 sequence (DNA): TGTGCCATCAATGGACAGGGATACGAGCAGTACTTC. Protein: CAINGQGYEQYF.

This clonotype was observed at least ten times. V gene TRBV10-1 combines with J gene TRBJ2-2, with TRBD2 matching over 9 bases. The germline gives CDR1 WNHNN, CDR2 SYGVQD (reference sequence). This CDR3 region has 16 residues. V was pared by 4 bases and J by 6 bases, with 9 bases of the junction left unmatched. The CDR3 DNA reads as TGCGCCAGCAGTGGACTAGCGGTAACTTCGGCCGGGGAGCTGTTTTTT. Its translation is CASSGLAVTSAGELFF.

At least ten counts were recorded for this clonotype. V gene TRBV7-8 combines with J gene TRBJ2-7, with D maybe TRBD1 (6 bases). Germline CDR1 reads SGHVS; CDR2 reads FQNEAQ. This CDR3 has 15 residues. The V gene lost 3 bases and the J gene lost 3 bases, with 15 bases spanning the gap. CDR3 DNA sequence: TGTGCCAGCAGCTTTTCTCAGGGGCAGAACTACGAGCAGTACTTC. Translation: CASSFSQGQNYEQYF.

This clonotype has ten or more counts. The rearrangement joins TRBV19 to TRBJ1-4; the D is unclear. The V and J ends lost 9 bases and 0 bases respectively, with 11 bases between them. Per the germline V gene, CDR1 is LNHDA and CDR2 is SQIVND (reference sequence). The CDR3 totals 14 residues. As DNA, the CDR3 is TGTGCCAGCAGACGAGCAGCAACTAATGAAAAACTGTTTTTT. Protein: CASRRAATNEKLFF.

V is TRBV19 and J is TRBJ2-1, with 8 bases lining up with TRBD2. Germline trimming cut 7 bases from V and 2 bases from J; bases unmatched to any gene: 4. This CDR3 has 14 amino acids. Germline V gene data show CDR1 as LNHDA and CDR2 as SQIVND (reference sequence). The chain's CDR3 is CASTPGGPYNEQFF. The CDR3 coding sequence is TGTGCCAGTACTCCGGGGGGGCCCTACAATGAGCAGTTCTTC.

This clonotype came up many times. The gene calls are TRBV6-2 or TRBV6-3 and TRBJ2-7; D unresolved. The CDR3 loop spans 13 amino acids. In germline, CDR1 is MNHEY, CDR2 SVGEGT. V was clipped by 9 bases and J by 0 bases, with 12 bases between them. The CDR3 here is CASRFTASYEQYF. For the CDR3, the DNA is TGTGCCAGTCGATTCACCGCCTCCTACGAGCAGTACTTC.

This clonotype was seen more than once but under ten times. A read error may produce the germline difference seen at one junction end. The CDR3 DNA follows: TGTGCCAGCATCCAAACCGGGGGACAGGGATCCTTC. The encoded protein is CASIQTGGQGSF. This chain links TRBV7-9 with TRBJ1-2, with 9 bases that match TRBD1. Germline loops: CDR1 SEHNR, CDR2 FQNEAQ (reference sequence). The CDR3 contains 12 residues.

There are many counts of this clonotype. The chain combines TRBV18 with TRBJ2-7; D is undetermined. In germline, CDR1 is KGHSH, CDR2 LQKENI. The CDR3 sequence is 16 residues long. Trimming removed 3 bases from V and 5 bases from J, with 20 bases in between. The CDR3 DNA follows: TGTGCCAGCTCACCTACCGTAGTTTCGGGTCAGAACGAGCAGTACTTC. This gives the protein CASSPTVVSGQNEQYF.

This chain joins TRBV19 and TRBJ2-5, with D possibly TRBD1 on 6 matching bases. V gave up 5 bases and J gave up 2 bases, with 12 bases separating them. Germline assignment: CDR1 LNHDA and CDR2 SQIVND (reference sequence). This CDR3 is 14 amino acids long. The CDR3 nucleotides are TGTGCCAGTAGTGTGGTTGGACAGCAAGAGACCCAGTACTTC. It specifies CASSVVGQQETQYF. Using reference TRBV19 and TRBJ2-5 for the parts outside the CDR3, the full variable domain is DGGITQSPKYLFRKEGQNVTLSCEQNLNHDAMYWYRQDPGQGLRLIYYSQIVNDFQKGDIAEGYSVSREKKESFPLTVTSAQKNPTAFYLCASSVVGQQETQYFGPGTRLLVL.

This clonotype was recorded many times. The chain combines TRBV11-2 with TRBJ1-1; 7 positions agree with TRBD1. The CDR3 runs to 15 residues. Trimming cost V 4 bases and J 4 bases; bases outside gene matches: 9. Germline V gene sequence: CDR1 SGHAT, CDR2 FQNNGV. The CDR3 DNA reads TGTGCCAGCAGCTCCATTGACAGGGCGGTCACTGAAGCTTTCTTT. Its protein is CASSSIDRAVTEAFF.

V is TRBV5-1 and J is TRBJ1-5; D uncertain. The germline V gene has CDR1 SGHRS and CDR2 YFSETQ. CDR3 length equals 13 residues. Trimming left V 2 bases short and J 7 bases short, with 10 bases between. The CDR3 loop is CASSFSGYQPQHF. The CDR3 coding sequence is TGCGCCAGCAGCTTCTCCGGGTACCAGCCCCAGCATTTT.

The V gene is TRBV28, the J gene TRBJ2-4; TRBD2 aligns across 9 bases. CDR3 length: 17 residues. Germline assignment: CDR1 MDHEN and CDR2 SYDVKM. V shed 6 bases and J 8 bases; nucleotides not matched to a gene: 17. The CDR3 coding sequence is TGTGCCAGCAGCCTTACCCCACAGGGCGGGGGGGAAGACATTCAGTACTTC. Encoded protein: CASSLTPQGGGEDIQYF.

This clonotype was seen ten or more times. The rearrangement uses TRBV27 and TRBJ1-2, with D possibly TRBD1 on 6 matching bases. CDR3 size: 15 residues. Germline CDR1 is MNHEY and CDR2 is SMNVEV (reference sequence). Trimming cost V 5 bases and J 3 bases, with 16 bases left between them. CDR3 DNA sequence: TGTGCCAGCAGTAATCAAGGAGGGGGGCACTATGGCTACACCTTC. Amino acid sequence: CASSNQGGGHYGYTF.

The sample holds many counts of this clonotype. The chain carries TRBV4-2 and TRBJ2-3; 7 nucleotides align to TRBD2. The germline gives CDR1 LGHNA, CDR2 YNFKEQ. This CDR3 has 18 amino acids. With V trimmed by 0 bases and J by 1 base, 10 bases remained unmatched. The CDR3, as DNA: TGTGCCAGCAGCCAAGAACTGGACGGGGGGTACCGCACAGATACGCAGTATTTT. It is translated as CASSQELDGGYRTDTQYF.

This clonotype was detected many times. This chain uses TRBV7-9 with TRBJ1-2; 7 nucleotides agree with TRBD1. The CDR3 consists of 14 residues. V lost 5 bases and J lost 5; bases outside the gene matches: 8. Germline CDR1 SEHNR, CDR2 FQNEAQ (reference sequence). Written as DNA, the CDR3 is TGTGCCAGCAGCCCTGACAGGGAACTATATGGCTACACCTTC. It codes for CASSPDRELYGYTF.

This clonotype was picked up many times. The chain uses TRBV18 and TRBJ2-1; no reliable D call. CDR1 and CDR2 (germline): KGHSH, LQKENI. This CDR3 comprises 14 residues. With 0 bases removed from V and 3 bases from J, the gap between germline ends came to 6 bases. The CDR3 nucleotides are TGTGCCAGCTCACCACCCCTCAGCTACAATGAGCAGTTCTTC. It yields the protein CASSPPLSYNEQFF.

This clonotype is termed medium-sized. CDR3 coding DNA: TGTGCCAGCAGCTTAGAAAGATCACCCCTCCACTTT. Residues: CASSLERSPLHF. The rearrangement uses TRBV7-9 and TRBJ1-6; D is ambiguous. The germline CDR1 and CDR2 sequences are SEHNR and FQNEAQ (reference sequence). Trimming cost V 1 base and J 10 bases, with 5 bases left between them. This CDR3 contains 12 residues.

This clonotype was recorded at least ten times. The chain combines TRBV10-3 with TRBJ2-1; D gene uncertain. The V end was cut by 8 bases, the J end by 7 bases, with 9 bases between. CDR1 and CDR2 (germline): ENHRY, SYGVKD. There are 11 residues in the CDR3. CDR3 loop: CAISYKNEQFF. The DNA of the CDR3 is TGTGCCATCTCGTATAAGAATGAGCAGTTCTTC.

This sequence joins TRBV3-1 and TRBJ1-4, with D maybe TRBD1 (6 bases). The V end was cut by 6 bases, the J end by 8 bases, with 16 bases between. The CDR3 runs 14 residues. CDR1 and CDR2 from the germline V gene are LGHDT and YNNKEL (reference sequence). CDR3 nucleotide sequence: TGTGCCAGCAGTCCCGGGACACGGGGGGAAAAACTGTTTTTT. It codes for CASSPGTRGEKLFF.